A selection of T cell receptor beta chains follows, all from one sample in a study of technical replicates of blood from several donors. Repertoires were generated with immunoSEQ multiplex PCR, while TCRdb's copy carries only in-frame clones and drops some. In the table there are fewer than 90,000 clones, about 92% of which are singletons. Sequencing used T cells isolated from PBMCs. The receptors were gathered from a human donor in good health. Each CDR3 is given with its conserved first and last residue. D genes are given only for firm matches. Not all rows give a size; the values are once, few, many and, for expanded clones, a class.

v_gene	abundance	d_gene	len	j_gene	CDR3aa	CDR3nt
TRBV27	.	.	13	TRBJ2-7	CASSLGGSYEQYF	TGTGCCAGCAGTTTGGGGGGCTCCTACGAGCAGTACTTC
TRBV7-9	.	.	14	TRBJ1-1	CASSLAGRNTEAFF	TGTGCCAGCAGCTTAGCTGGGAGGAACACTGAAGCTTTCTTT
TRBV2	.	TRBD2	15	TRBJ2-1	CASSDSAGVGGEQFF	TGTGCCAGCAGTGATTCAGCGGGAGTGGGCGGTGAGCAGTTCTTC
TRBV7-9	.	TRBD2	16	TRBJ2-1	CASSQGTVLADNEQFF	TGTGCCAGCAGCCAGGGGACGGTACTAGCGGACAATGAGCAGTTCTTC
TRBV4-1	few	TRBD1	15	TRBJ1-1	CASRIRQGEDTEAFF	TGCGCCAGCAGAATTAGACAGGGGGAGGACACTGAAGCTTTCTTT
TRBV29-1	.	TRBD1	17	TRBJ1-5	CSVVTGVVFDSNQPQHF	TGCAGCGTTGTAACAGGGGTGGTTTTTGACAGCAATCAGCCCCAGCATTTT
TRBV5-1	.	.	12	TRBJ2-7	CASSSSAYEQYF	TGCGCCAGCAGCAGCTCGGCCTACGAGCAGTACTTC
TRBV11-2	.	TRBD1	17	TRBJ1-5	CASSRVGSGGGNQPQHF	TGTGCCAGCAGCCGAGTCGGGTCAGGGGGCGGGAATCAGCCCCAGCATTTT
TRBV11-2	.	TRBD2	16	TRBJ2-1	CASSGGPAGEYNEQFF	TGTGCCAGCAGCGGAGGTCCAGCGGGAGAATACAATGAGCAGTTCTTC
TRBV6-4	.	.	13	TRBJ1-5	CASSEGHPGPQHF	TGTGCCAGCAGTGAGGGACACCCCGGGCCCCAGCATTTT
TRBV2	.	.	11	TRBJ1-3	CASSVPDTIYF	TGTGCCAGCAGTGTCCCGGACACCATATATTTT
TRBV6-6	.	TRBD2	14	TRBJ2-1	CASKLAGDLSRQFF	TGTGCCAGCAAGCTAGCGGGAGACCTATCTCGGCAGTTCTTC
TRBV29-1	.	.	15	TRBJ2-7	CSVVPSTVSSYEQYF	TGCAGCGTTGTTCCCTCGACAGTCAGCTCCTACGAGCAGTACTTC
TRBV11-1	.	.	13	TRBJ2-4	CASSFGRRDIQYF	TGTGCCAGCAGCTTTGGTCGTCGGGACATTCAGTACTTC